The present TCR beta chain was sequenced within a study of OX40 agonist ivuxolimab in advanced cancers. Sequencing was performed with immunoSEQ multiplex PCR; in TCRdb, only in-frame clones are kept and a portion is missing. The sample yields approximately 69,000 clones, 65% to 90% seen once. The J segment lost 2 bases and the V segment lost 1 base, leaving 3 bases of the junction unmatched. Per germline, CDR1 SGHTA and CDR2 FQGNSA. CDR3 length equals 16 residues. This clone was picked up one time. The sequences come from CD4+ or CD8+ T cells sorted from blood, collected in a trial of the OX40 agonist ivuxolimab. The J gene is TRBJ2-1, the V gene TRBV7-2, with 9 bases lining up with TRBD1. The receptor was derived from an adult with an advanced solid tumor such as melanoma, head and neck, liver or kidney cancer. CDR3 region: CASSLDGTGTYNEQFF. CDR3 DNA sequence: TGTGCCAGCAGCTTAGACGGGACAGGGACCTACAATGAGCAGTTCTTC. Full variable domain (missing parts from reference TRBV7-2 and TRBJ2-1): GAGVSQSPSNKVTEKGKDVELRCDPISGHTALYWYRQSLGQGLEFLIYFQGNSAPDKSGLPSDRFSAERTGGSVSTLTIQRTQQEDSAVYLCASSLDGTGTYNEQFFGPGTRLTVL.